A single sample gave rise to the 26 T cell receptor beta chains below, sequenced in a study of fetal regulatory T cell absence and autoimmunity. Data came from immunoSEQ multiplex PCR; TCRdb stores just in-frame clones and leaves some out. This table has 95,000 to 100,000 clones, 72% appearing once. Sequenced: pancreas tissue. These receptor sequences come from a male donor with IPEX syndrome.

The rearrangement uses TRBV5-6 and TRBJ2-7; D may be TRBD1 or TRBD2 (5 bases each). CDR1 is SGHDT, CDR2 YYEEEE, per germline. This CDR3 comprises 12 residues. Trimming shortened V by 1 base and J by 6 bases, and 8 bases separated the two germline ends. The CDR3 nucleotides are TGTGCCAGCAGCTTGTCGGGGACCGAGCAGTACTTC. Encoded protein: CASSLSGTEQYF.

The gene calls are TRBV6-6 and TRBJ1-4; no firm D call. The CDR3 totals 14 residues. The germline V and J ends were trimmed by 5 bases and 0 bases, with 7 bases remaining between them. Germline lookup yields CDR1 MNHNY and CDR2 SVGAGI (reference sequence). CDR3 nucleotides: TGTGCCAGCAGTGGACTGACAACTAATGAAAAACTGTTTTTT. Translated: CASSGLTTNEKLFF.

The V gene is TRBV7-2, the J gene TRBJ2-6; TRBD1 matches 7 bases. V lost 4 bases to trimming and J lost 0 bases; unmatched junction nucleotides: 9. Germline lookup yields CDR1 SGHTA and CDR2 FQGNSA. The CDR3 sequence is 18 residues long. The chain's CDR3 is CASSSFPGQFSGANVLTF. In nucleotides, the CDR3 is TGTGCCAGCAGCTCATTCCCGGGACAGTTCTCTGGGGCCAACGTCCTGACTTTC. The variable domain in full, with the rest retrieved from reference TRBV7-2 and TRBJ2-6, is GAGVSQSPSNKVTEKGKDVELRCDPISGHTALYWYRQSLGQGLEFLIYFQGNSAPDKSGLPSDRFSAERTGGSVSTLTIQRTQQEDSAVYLCASSSFPGQFSGANVLTFGAGSRLTVL.

CDR3 bases: TGTGCCAGCAGCGCTAAGACTAGCCCTACCGGGGATGAGCAGTTCTTC. Translating it yields CASSAKTSPTGDEQFF. This chain connects TRBV9 to TRBJ2-1; 7 bases align to TRBD2. Germline assignment: CDR1 SGDLS and CDR2 YYNGEE. Trimming at V came to 3 bases and at J to 8 bases, leaving 14 bases not matched to a gene. This CDR3 has 16 amino acids.

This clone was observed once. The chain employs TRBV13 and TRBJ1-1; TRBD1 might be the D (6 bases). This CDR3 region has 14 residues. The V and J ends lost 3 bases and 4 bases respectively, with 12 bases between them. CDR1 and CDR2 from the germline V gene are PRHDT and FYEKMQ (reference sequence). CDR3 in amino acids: CASSLQGGGTEAFF. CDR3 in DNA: TGTGCCAGCAGCTTGCAGGGAGGGGGCACTGAAGCTTTCTTT.

DNA of the CDR3: TGTGCCAGCAGTGCCTTCCCGGGACTGCCGATTTCAGCTAACTATGGCTACACCTTC. Its translation is CASSAFPGLPISANYGYTF. The chain joins TRBV6-4 to TRBJ1-2; tentatively, D is TRBD1 (5 bases). The CDR3 extends over 19 amino acids. Trimming pared 4 bases from V and 0 bases from J, leaving 24 bases between. Germline V gene lookup returns CDR1 MRHNA and CDR2 SNTAGT.

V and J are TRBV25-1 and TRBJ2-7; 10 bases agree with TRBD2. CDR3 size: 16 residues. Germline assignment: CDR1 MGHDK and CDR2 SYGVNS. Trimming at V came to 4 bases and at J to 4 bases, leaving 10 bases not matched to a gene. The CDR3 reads CASSVGLATGGYEQYF. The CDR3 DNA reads TGTGCCAGCAGTGTGGGACTAGCGACGGGAGGGTACGAGCAGTACTTC.

DNA of the CDR3: TGTGCCAGCAGCTTCGGGACACACACCGGGGAGCTGTTTTTT. Its translation: CASSFGTHTGELFF. The chain links TRBV5-4 to TRBJ2-2, with D maybe TRBD1 (6 bases). The CDR3 has 14 amino acids. Trimming took 2 bases from V and 3 from J, leaving 8 bases between them. Germline V CDR1 and CDR2: SGHNT, YYREEE (reference sequence).

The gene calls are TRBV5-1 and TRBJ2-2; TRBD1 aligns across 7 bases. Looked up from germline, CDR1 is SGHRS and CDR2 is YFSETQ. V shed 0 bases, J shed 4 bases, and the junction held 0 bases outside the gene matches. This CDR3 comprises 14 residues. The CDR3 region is CASSLAGGTGELFF. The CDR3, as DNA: TGCGCCAGCAGCTTGGCAGGGGGCACCGGGGAGCTGTTTTTT.

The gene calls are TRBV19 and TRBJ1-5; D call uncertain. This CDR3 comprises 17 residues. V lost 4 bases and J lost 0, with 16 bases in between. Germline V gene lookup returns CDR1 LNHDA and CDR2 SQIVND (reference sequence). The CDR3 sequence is CASSRVVRSVSNQPQHF. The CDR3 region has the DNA TGTGCCAGTAGTAGAGTTGTCAGATCGGTTAGCAATCAGCCCCAGCATTTT.

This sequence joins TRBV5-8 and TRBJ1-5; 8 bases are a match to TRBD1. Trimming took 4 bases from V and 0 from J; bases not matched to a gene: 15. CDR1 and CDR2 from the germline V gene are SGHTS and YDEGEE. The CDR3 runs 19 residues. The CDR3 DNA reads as TGTGCCAGCAGCGATTGGTGGACAGGGAGGGAATATAGCAATCAGCCCCAGCATTTT. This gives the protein CASSDWWTGREYSNQPQHF.

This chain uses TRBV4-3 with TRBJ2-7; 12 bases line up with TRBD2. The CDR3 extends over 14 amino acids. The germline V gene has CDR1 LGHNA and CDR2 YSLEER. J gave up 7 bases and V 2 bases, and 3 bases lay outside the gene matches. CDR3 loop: CASSQLAGGPEQYF. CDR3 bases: TGCGCCAGCAGCCAACTAGCGGGGGGGCCTGAGCAGTACTTC.

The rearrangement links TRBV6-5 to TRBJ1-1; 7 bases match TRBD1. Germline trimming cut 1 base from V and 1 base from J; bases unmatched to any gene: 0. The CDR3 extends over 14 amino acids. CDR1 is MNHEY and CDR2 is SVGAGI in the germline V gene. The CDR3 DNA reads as TGTGCCAGCAGTTACTGGACAGGGAACACTGAAGCTTTCTTT. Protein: CASSYWTGNTEAFF.

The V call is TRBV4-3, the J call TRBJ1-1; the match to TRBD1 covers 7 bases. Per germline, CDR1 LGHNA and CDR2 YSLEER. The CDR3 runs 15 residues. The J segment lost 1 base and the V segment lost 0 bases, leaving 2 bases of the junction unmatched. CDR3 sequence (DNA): TGCGCCAGCAGCCAAGACAGGGGGGCGAACACTGAAGCTTTCTTT. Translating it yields CASSQDRGANTEAFF.

The CDR3 DNA is TGTGCCAGCAGCTTGGGACTAGCGGGAGCCTACGAGCAGTACTTC. It specifies CASSLGLAGAYEQYF. This sequence joins TRBV5-6 and TRBJ2-7; TRBD2 agrees at 12 bases. Losses at the gene ends were 0 bases for V and 2 bases for J; bases not matched to a gene: 0. Germline CDR1 SGHDT, CDR2 YYEEEE. CDR3 length: 15 residues.

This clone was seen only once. The CDR3 DNA is TGCAGCGTTGAAGATCCCACTAGCGGGTTATACAATGAGCAGTTCTTC. This sequence encodes CSVEDPTSGLYNEQFF. The gene calls are TRBV29-1 and TRBJ2-1, with 9 bases identical to TRBD2. Germline V gives CDR1 SQVTM, CDR2 ANQGSEA. After removal of 0 bases from V and 4 bases from J, the junction contained 7 bases not matched to a gene. This CDR3 has 16 amino acids.

CDR3 residues: CASSQRVQGNTGELFF. The CDR3 DNA reads TGCGCCAGCAGCCAAAGGGTGCAGGGAAACACCGGGGAGCTGTTTTTT. The chain has TRBV4-1 and TRBJ2-2, with a weak D call TRBD1 (5 bases). The CDR3 is 16 residues long. Deletions cut 2 bases from V and 2 bases from J, with 12 bases between. CDR1 and CDR2 from the germline V gene are MGHRA and YSYEKL.

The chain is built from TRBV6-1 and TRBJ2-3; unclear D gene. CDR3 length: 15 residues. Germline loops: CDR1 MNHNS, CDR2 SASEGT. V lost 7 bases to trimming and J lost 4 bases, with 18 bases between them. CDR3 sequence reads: CASNPSPELPDTQYF. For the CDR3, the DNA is TGTGCCAGCAACCCGAGTCCCGAGTTGCCAGATACGCAGTATTTT.

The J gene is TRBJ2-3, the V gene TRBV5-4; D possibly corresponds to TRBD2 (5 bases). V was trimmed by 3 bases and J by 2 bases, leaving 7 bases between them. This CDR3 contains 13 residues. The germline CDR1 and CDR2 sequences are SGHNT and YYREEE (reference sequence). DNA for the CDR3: TGTGCCAGCAGCTCCGACTACACAGATACGCAGTATTTT. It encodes CASSSDYTDTQYF.

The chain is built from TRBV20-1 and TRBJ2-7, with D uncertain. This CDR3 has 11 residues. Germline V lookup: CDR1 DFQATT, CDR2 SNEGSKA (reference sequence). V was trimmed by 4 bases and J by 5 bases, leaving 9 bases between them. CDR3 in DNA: TGCAGTGCTATGGCCTACCACGAGCAGTACTTC. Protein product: CSAMAYHEQYF.

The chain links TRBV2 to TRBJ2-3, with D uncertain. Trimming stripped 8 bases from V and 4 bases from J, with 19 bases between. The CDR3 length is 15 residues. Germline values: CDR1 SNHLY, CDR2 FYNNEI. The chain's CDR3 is CASPSRVVRADTQYF. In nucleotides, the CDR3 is TGTGCCAGCCCTTCTCGGGTCGTTAGGGCAGATACGCAGTATTTT.

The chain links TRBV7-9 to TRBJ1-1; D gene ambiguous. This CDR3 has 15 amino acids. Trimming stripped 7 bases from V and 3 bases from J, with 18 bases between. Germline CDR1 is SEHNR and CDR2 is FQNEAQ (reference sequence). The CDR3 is CASNHIWDRDTEAFF. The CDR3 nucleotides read TGTGCCAGCAACCATATATGGGATCGGGACACTGAAGCTTTCTTT.

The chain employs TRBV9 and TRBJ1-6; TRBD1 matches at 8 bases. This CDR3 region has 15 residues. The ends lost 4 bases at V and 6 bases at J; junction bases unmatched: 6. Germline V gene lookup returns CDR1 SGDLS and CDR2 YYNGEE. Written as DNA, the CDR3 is TGTGCCAGCAGCTCCTCAGGGGGCTCTAATTCACCCCTCCACTTT. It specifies CASSSSGGSNSPLHF.

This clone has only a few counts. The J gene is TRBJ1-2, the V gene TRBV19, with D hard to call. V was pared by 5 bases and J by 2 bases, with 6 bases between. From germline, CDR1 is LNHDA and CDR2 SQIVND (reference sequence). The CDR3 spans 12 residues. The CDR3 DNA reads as TGTGCCAGTAGTCGGACGAACTATGGCTACACCTTC. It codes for CASSRTNYGYTF.

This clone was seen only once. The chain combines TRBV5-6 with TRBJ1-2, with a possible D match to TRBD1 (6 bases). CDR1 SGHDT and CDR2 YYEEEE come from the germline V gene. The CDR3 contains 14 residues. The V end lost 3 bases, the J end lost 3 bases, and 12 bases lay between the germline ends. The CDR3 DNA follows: TGTGCCAGCAGCTGGGGGCAGCGAGACTATGGCTACACCTTC. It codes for CASSWGQRDYGYTF.

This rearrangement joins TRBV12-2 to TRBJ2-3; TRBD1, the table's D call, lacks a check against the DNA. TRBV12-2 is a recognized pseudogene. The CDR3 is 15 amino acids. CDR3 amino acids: CASRLLGLCTDTQYF. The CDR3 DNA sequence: TGTGCAAGTCGCTTACTGGGCCTCTGCACAGATACGCAGTATTTT.